These 31 T cell receptor beta chains were all obtained from the same sample, sequenced in a study of cytomegalovirus exposure and HLA in healthy donors. In the PCR, 60 Vbeta and 13 Jbeta primers were used. TCRdb keeps only in-frame clones here, not all; method: immunoSEQ multiplex PCR. Of 75,000 to 90,000 clones listed, about 80% are singletons. Sequencing was carried out using PBMCs. The receptors were gathered from a man aged 50 to 60 in good health and CMV-seronegative.

The chain links TRBV12-5 to TRBJ2-1; 9 nucleotides match TRBD2. This CDR3 region has 15 residues. Germline CDR1 LGHNT, CDR2 FRNRAP. The J segment lost 2 bases and the V segment lost 7 bases, leaving 6 bases of the junction unmatched. CDR3 amino acids: CASALGGGAYNEQFF. The CDR3 nucleotides read TGTGCTAGTGCCCTTGGCGGGGGGGCCTACAATGAGCAGTTCTTC.

The chain recombines TRBV19 with TRBJ2-1; 10 bases are a match to TRBD1. The CDR3 is 15 amino acids. CDR1 and CDR2 from the germline V gene are LNHDA and SQIVND (reference sequence). Losses at the gene ends were 6 bases for V and 4 bases for J; bases not matched to a gene: 6. For the CDR3, the DNA is TGTGCCAGTAGCAGACAGGGGGCGAGGTACAATGAGCAGTTCTTC. Its translation is CASSRQGARYNEQFF.

The rearrangement joins TRBV27 to TRBJ2-7, with D possibly TRBD2 on 7 matching bases. V was clipped by 4 bases and J by 2 bases, with 12 bases between them. Germline CDR1 reads MNHEY; CDR2 reads SMNVEV (reference sequence). The CDR3 covers 14 residues. The CDR3 loop is CASSYRGAPYEQYF. The CDR3 bases are TGTGCCAGCAGTTACCGGGGGGCTCCCTACGAGCAGTACTTC.

Notes on this clone: The identical CDR3 is also encoded by other nucleotide sequences in the sample. This rearrangement joins TRBV15 to TRBJ1-1; no firm D call. Trimming removed 1 base from V and 1 base from J, with 4 bases in between. Germline loops: CDR1 LNHNV, CDR2 YYDKDF (reference sequence). The CDR3 spans 13 residues. CDR3 amino acids: CATSRGQNTEAFF. The CDR3 DNA reads as TGTGCCACCAGCAGAGGACAGAACACTGAAGCTTTCTTT.

This clone was detected once. The V and J genes are TRBV6-1 and TRBJ1-2; the D gene is possibly TRBD1 (6 bases). Germline assignment: CDR1 MNHNS and CDR2 SASEGT. The CDR3 has 14 amino acids. V lost 6 bases, J lost 8 bases, and 19 bases lay in between. CDR3 DNA: TGTGCCAGCAGCGCTCCAGGGGAACCTGGCGGCTACACCTTC. Translating it yields CASSAPGEPGGYTF.

The chain is built from TRBV6-1 and TRBJ2-7; tentative D call: TRBD1 (6 bases). Germline V gene data show CDR1 as MNHNS and CDR2 as SASEGT. The CDR3 spans 15 residues. Trimming cost V 5 bases and J 7 bases, with 21 bases left between them. CDR3 coding DNA: TGTGCCAGCAGTTTGGTTCAGGGGATCCCAAATGAGCAGTACTTC. Protein product: CASSLVQGIPNEQYF.

The V call is TRBV7-8, the J call TRBJ1-5, with D possibly being TRBD1 (6 bases). The V gene's germline CDR1 is SGHVS and CDR2 FQNEAQ. V gave up 3 bases and J gave up 0 bases, with 12 bases separating them. CDR3 length: 16 amino acids. CDR3: CASSLARTDSNQPQHF. The CDR3 DNA follows: TGTGCCAGCAGCTTGGCCCGGACAGATAGCAATCAGCCCCAGCATTTT.

This sequence joins TRBV7-2 and TRBJ1-5; D is possibly TRBD1 (5 bases). Germline lookup yields CDR1 SGHTA and CDR2 FQGNSA. This CDR3 has 14 amino acids. The V gene lost 4 bases and the J gene lost 7 bases, with 14 bases spanning the gap. CDR3 residues: CASSSPWRGQPQHF. CDR3 bases: TGTGCCAGCAGCTCCCCTTGGCGGGGCCAGCCCCAGCATTTT.

This clone has just one count. The J gene is TRBJ2-1, the V gene TRBV7-3; 12 bases match TRBD2. V trimming: 0 bases; J trimming: 9 bases; junction bases outside the gene matches: 12. The CDR3 has 18 residues. Germline V gives CDR1 SGHTA, CDR2 FQGTGA. CDR3 amino acids: CASSLTPAASGGAREQFF. The DNA for the CDR3 is TGTGCCAGCAGCTTAACCCCGGCGGCTAGCGGGGGGGCCCGTGAGCAGTTCTTC.

The chain couples TRBV5-8 to TRBJ1-4; D unclear. Germline V gene sequence: CDR1 SGHTS, CDR2 YDEGEE. The V and J ends lost 4 bases and 3 bases respectively, with 10 bases between them. This CDR3 is built from 14 residues. The chain's CDR3 is CASSLRRANEKLFF. CDR3 sequence (DNA): TGTGCCAGCAGCCTCAGACGGGCTAATGAAAAACTGTTTTTT.

This CDR3 is CASSRGLETQYF. The CDR3 DNA reads as TGTGCCAGCAGCAGGGGGTTGGAGACCCAGTACTTC. V gene TRBV28 combines with J gene TRBJ2-5; TRBD1 matches 7 bases. Germline values: CDR1 MDHEN, CDR2 SYDVKM. V lost 6 bases and J lost 5; bases outside the gene matches: 3. The CDR3 spans 12 residues.

The table lists this clone with a count of one. The V gene is TRBV6-1, the J gene TRBJ2-7; D is undetermined. The length of the CDR3 is 14 residues. V dropped 2 bases and J dropped 0 bases, with 8 bases sitting between them. CDR1 and CDR2 from the germline V gene are MNHNS and SASEGT. The CDR3, as DNA: TGTGCCAGCAGTGAACAGGCCGCCTCCTACGAGCAGTACTTC. Encoded protein: CASSEQAASYEQYF.

The V gene is TRBV10-1, the J gene TRBJ2-1; D gene unclear. The CDR3 covers 12 residues. Per germline, CDR1 WNHNN and CDR2 SYGVQD (reference sequence). Trimming removed 2 bases at V and 7 bases at J, with 6 bases between. CDR3 DNA: TGCGCCAGCAGTGAGACGGGTAATGAGCAGTTCTTC. Translating it yields CASSETGNEQFF.

This clone was seen more than once but under ten times. This chain connects TRBV4-3 to TRBJ1-6; TRBD1 might be the D (5 bases). The length of the CDR3 is 16 residues. V was pared by 0 bases and J by 6 bases, with 12 bases between. CDR1 is LGHNA, CDR2 YSLEER, per germline. The CDR3 spells CASSQEVIGVNSPLHF. The CDR3, as DNA: TGCGCCAGCAGCCAAGAAGTCATAGGGGTTAATTCACCCCTCCACTTT.

This chain connects TRBV6-4 to TRBJ1-6; D ambiguous. This CDR3 is 15 amino acids long. V was shortened by 8 bases and J by 9 bases, with 20 bases between the two germline ends. The germline CDR1 and CDR2 sequences are MRHNA and SNTAGT. The CDR3 region is CASGRDANSPSPLHF. The CDR3 DNA follows: TGTGCCAGCGGTCGGGATGCTAATTCCCCTTCACCCCTCCACTTT.

This chain links TRBV5-1 with TRBJ1-4, with TRBD1 identical over 8 bases. Losses at the gene ends were 3 bases for V and 8 bases for J; bases not matched to a gene: 6. The CDR3 contains 14 residues. The germline V gene encodes CDR1 SGHRS and CDR2 YFSETQ. This chain's CDR3 is CASSSGQGSEKLFF. Here the CDR3 DNA reads TGCGCCAGCAGCTCAGGACAGGGAAGCGAAAAACTGTTTTTT.

This chain joins TRBV9 and TRBJ1-5, with TRBD1 identical over 7 bases. Unmatched junction bases numbered 4, after V lost 3 bases and J lost 4 bases. This CDR3 comprises 14 residues. Germline V gives CDR1 SGDLS, CDR2 YYNGEE. The CDR3 DNA is TGTGCCAGCAGCGGGGACAGTGGTAATCAGCCCCAGCATTTT. Its translation: CASSGDSGNQPQHF.

This clone has only a few counts. The chain couples TRBV6-6 to TRBJ2-7, with D possibly matching TRBD1 (5 bases). Trimming took off 5 bases at V and 4 bases at J, with 6 bases between the two ends. CDR3 length: 11 amino acids. CDR1 and CDR2 from the germline V gene are MNHNY and SVGAGI (reference sequence). The CDR3 DNA is TGTGCCAGCAGTGCAGGGTACGAGCAGTACTTC. The encoded protein is CASSAGYEQYF.

The table lists this clone with a few counts. The gene calls are TRBV5-4 and TRBJ1-5; D possibly corresponds to TRBD1 (6 bases). The V and J ends lost 0 bases and 4 bases respectively, with 8 bases between them. The CDR3 has 14 amino acids. Germline lookup yields CDR1 SGHNT and CDR2 YYREEE (reference sequence). CDR3 sequence: CASSLEGGNQPQHF. The CDR3, as DNA: TGTGCCAGCAGCTTGGAAGGGGGAAATCAGCCCCAGCATTTT.

The V gene is TRBV7-2, the J gene TRBJ2-3, with 9 bases matching TRBD1. CDR3 length: 14 residues. The germline V gene encodes CDR1 SGHTA and CDR2 FQGNSA. V dropped 5 bases and J dropped 6; count of bases not matched to a gene: 6. CDR3 loop: CASSRDRAVDTQYF. The CDR3 region has the DNA TGTGCCAGCAGCCGGGACAGGGCGGTGGATACGCAGTATTTT.

V usage is TRBV13 and J usage is TRBJ1-3; possible D gene TRBD1, 5 bases. From germline, CDR1 is PRHDT and CDR2 FYEKMQ (reference sequence). V lost 1 base and J lost 1, with 11 bases in between. CDR3 length: 16 residues. CDR3 sequence: CASSLDRIVSGNTIYF. The CDR3 DNA is TGTGCCAGCAGCTTAGACAGGATTGTGTCTGGAAACACCATATATTTT.

The genes are TRBV7-2 and TRBJ2-2; TRBD2 is a possible D gene (6 bases). The V and J ends lost 4 bases and 7 bases respectively, with 13 bases between them. Germline CDR1 SGHTA, CDR2 FQGNSA. This CDR3 region has 14 residues. The CDR3 here is CASSWETSFGELFF. The CDR3 DNA is TGTGCCAGCAGCTGGGAGACTAGTTTCGGGGAGCTGTTTTTT.

This clone was seen a handful of times. The V gene is TRBV6-5, the J gene TRBJ1-1; a weak D match, TRBD1 (6 bases). There are 14 residues in the CDR3. Trimming took 4 bases from V and 5 from J, leaving 14 bases between them. The V gene's germline CDR1 is MNHEY and CDR2 SVGAGI. CDR3: CASSSGRGRTEAFF. The CDR3 DNA is TGTGCCAGCAGTTCGGGCAGGGGAAGGACTGAAGCTTTCTTT.

CDR3 bases: TGTGCCAGCAGCGACTCGGGGGGAGGGAACACTGAAGCTTTCTTT. Its protein is CASSDSGGGNTEAFF. This chain joins TRBV25-1 and TRBJ1-1; TRBD1 might be the D (5 bases). CDR3 length equals 15 residues. From germline, CDR1 is MGHDK and CDR2 SYGVNS. Trimming removed 6 bases at V and 1 base at J, with 15 bases between.

The chain uses TRBV11-2 and TRBJ2-1, with D possibly TRBD1 on 6 matching bases. V shed 5 bases and J shed 4 bases, with 12 bases lying between them. Germline V gene data show CDR1 as SGHAT and CDR2 as FQNNGV. This CDR3 region has 14 residues. CDR3 nucleotide sequence: TGTGCCAGCAGCGTCGGGACACCGTACAATGAGCAGTTCTTC. This translates into CASSVGTPYNEQFF. The whole variable domain, remainder taken from reference TRBV11-2 and TRBJ2-1, is EAGVAQSPRYKIIEKRQSVAFWCNPISGHATLYWYQQILGQGPKLLIQFQNNGVVDDSQLPKDRFSAERLKGVDSTLKIQPAKLEDSAVYLCASSVGTPYNEQFFGPGTRLTVL.

The chain carries TRBV18 and TRBJ1-3; D is unresolved. This CDR3 is 14 amino acids long. CDR1 is KGHSH, CDR2 LQKENI, per germline. V dropped 0 bases and J dropped 6 bases, with 9 bases sitting between them. In nucleotides, the CDR3 is TGTGCCAGCTCACCACCGAGCGGGTCAAACACCATATATTTT. Translated: CASSPPSGSNTIYF.

The chain uses TRBV5-8 and TRBJ2-5; 8 nucleotides agree with TRBD1. The CDR3 extends over 14 amino acids. Germline V gene lookup returns CDR1 SGHTS and CDR2 YDEGEE. The V gene end was trimmed by 3 bases and the J gene end by 2 bases; junction bases not matched to a gene: 3. The CDR3 protein is CASSSYRGQETQYF. The CDR3 coding sequence is TGTGCCAGCAGCTCCTACAGGGGGCAAGAGACCCAGTACTTC.

The chain employs TRBV7-3 and TRBJ2-3; tentative D call: TRBD2 (5 bases). CDR1 and CDR2 from the germline V gene are SGHTA and FQGTGA. V gave up 3 bases and J gave up 0 bases, with 10 bases separating them. The CDR3 runs to 15 residues. The CDR3: CASSFTSASTDTQYF. CDR3 in DNA: TGTGCCAGCAGCTTCACTAGTGCTAGCACAGATACGCAGTATTTT.

The rearrangement uses TRBV28 and TRBJ1-1; D unresolved. CDR1 and CDR2 from the germline V gene are MDHEN and SYDVKM. This CDR3 has 18 residues. V shed 1 base and J shed 0 bases, with 18 bases lying between them. The CDR3 is CASSLFVYSATMNTEAFF. The CDR3 nucleotides are TGTGCCAGCAGTTTATTCGTCTACTCGGCTACTATGAACACTGAAGCTTTCTTT.

The chain combines TRBV19 with TRBJ1-5, with 7 bases matching TRBD1. V lost 6 bases to trimming and J lost 4 bases; unmatched junction nucleotides: 6. CDR3 length: 14 residues. The V gene's germline CDR1 is LNHDA and CDR2 SQIVND (reference sequence). CDR3 sequence: CASRRAGGNQPQHF. CDR3 nucleotide sequence: TGTGCCAGTAGGAGGGCAGGGGGTAATCAGCCCCAGCATTTT.

This clone was seen just once. The chain carries TRBV5-4 and TRBJ2-3; 7 bases are shared with TRBD2. Losses at the gene ends were 0 bases for V and 3 bases for J; bases not matched to a gene: 7. CDR1 is SGHNT, CDR2 YYREEE, per germline (reference sequence). The CDR3 has 16 residues. The CDR3: CASSLATRGSTDTQYF. The CDR3 DNA reads TGTGCCAGCAGCTTGGCAACGCGGGGGAGTACAGATACGCAGTATTTT.